These T cell receptor beta chains were read from a single sample in a study of T cell responses to AZD1222 COVID-19 vaccine. Sequenced by immunoSEQ multiplex PCR; TCRdb stores in-frame clones only, minus some. This table has 120,000 or so clones, roughly 90% appearing once. This material consisted of peripheral blood, taken on day 0 of AZD1222 vaccination. Receptors originate from an adult in good health. Each CDR3 is given with its conserved first and last residue. A D gene is named only where the DNA matches it firmly. The listing skips clone size in some rows; elsewhere it reads once, few, many or a size class.

>TRBV5-6|TRBJ1-2|-|-
TGTGCCAGCAGCTTGGTACAGAGCGACGGCTACACCTTC
CASSLVQSDGYTF
>TRBV25-1|TRBJ2-7|-|-
TGTGCCAGCGGGGGGTCCACCTACGAGCAGTACTTC
CASGGSTYEQYF
>TRBV10-2|TRBJ1-1|-|-
TGCGCCAGCAGTGAGGTCCCTCCCGCGCCCGAAGCTTTCTTT
CASSEVPPAPEAFF
>TRBV7-2|TRBJ1-6|-|-
TGTGCCAGCAGTCCGACTAATTCCTTTCTCCACTTT
CASSPTNSFLHF
>TRBV19|TRBJ2-6|once|-
TGTGCCAGTAGTCGGACCTCTGGGGCCAACGTCCTGACTTTC
CASSRTSGANVLTF
>TRBV2|TRBJ1-2|-|-
TGTGCCAGCAGCAGGACAGTTAACTATGGCTACACCTTC
CASSRTVNYGYTF
>TRBV10-3|TRBJ1-6|-|-
TGTGCCATCAGTGAAGCGGGCTTGGGTAATTCACCCCTCCACTTT
CAISEAGLGNSPLHF
>TRBV28|TRBJ1-5|-|-
TGTGCCAGCAGCGTGGCGCGGGGGAATTATCAGCCCCAGCATTTT
CASSVARGNYQPQHF
>TRBV5-6|TRBJ1-2|-|-
TGTGCCAGCAGCTTGGGAGGCCAAGGGGGCTACACCTTC
CASSLGGQGGYTF
>TRBV7-8|TRBJ2-7|-|TRBD1
TGTGCCAGCAGCTCCACCGGGACAGGGGTACCCACTGGACTCTACGAGCAGTACTTC
CASSSTGTGVPTGLYEQYF
>TRBV19|TRBJ2-6|-|TRBD2
TGTGCCAGTAGTATGACGGGGAGGGTCAACGTCCTGACTTTC
CASSMTGRVNVLTF
>TRBV12-2|TRBJ1-4|few|-
TGTGCAAGTCGCTCGTACAACGACCAGGGGGTATGTGAAAAACTGTTTTTT
CASRSYNDQGVCEKLFF
>TRBV3-1/TRBV3-2|TRBJ1-2|-|-
TGTGCCAGCAGCCCCTTTGAGGGGCCCTATGGCTACACCTTC
CASSPFEGPYGYTF
>TRBV5-4|TRBJ2-5|once|TRBD1
TGTGCCAGCCACAGGGGTGAAGAGACCCAGTACTTC
CASHRGEETQYF
>TRBV5-4|TRBJ2-3|-|TRBD1
TGTGCCAGCAGCTTGAGCCAGGGGGCAACAGATACGCAGTATTTT
CASSLSQGATDTQYF
>TRBV4-2|TRBJ2-6|-|-
TGTGCCAGCAGTCAAGATGGTAACTCTGGGGCCAACGTCCTGACTTTC
CASSQDGNSGANVLTF
>TRBV7-3|TRBJ2-3|-|-
TGTGCCAGCAGCTTAATAACAGGGACTAGCACAGATACGCAGTATTTT
CASSLITGTSTDTQYF
>TRBV10-2|TRBJ2-1|-|TRBD1
TGCGCCAGCGGGACAGGGCCTAACAATGAGCAGTTCTTC
CASGTGPNNEQFF
>TRBV28|TRBJ2-6|-|-
TGTGCCAGCAAAGAAGGCTCTGGGGCCAACGTCCTGACTTTC
CASKEGSGANVLTF
>TRBV11-2|TRBJ1-3|-|-
TGTGCCAGCAGTTCAACAGGGTTCGCTGGAAACACCATATATTTT
CASSSTGFAGNTIYF
>TRBV4-1|TRBJ2-7|once|-
TGCGCCAGCAGCCAAGTCCAGGCCTTCTCCCACGAGCAGTACTTC
CASSQVQAFSHEQYF
>TRBV5-6|TRBJ1-2|-|TRBD1
TGTGCCAGCAGCCGGACAGGGAGATATGGCTACACCTTC
CASSRTGRYGYTF
>TRBV12-3/TRBV12-4|TRBJ2-5|-|-
TGTGCCAGCAGTTTAACTGGGTGGACCCAGTACTTC
CASSLTGWTQYF
>TRBV6-2/TRBV6-3|TRBJ2-7|-|TRBD2
TGTGCCAGCAGTTCCTCGGGAGGAGGCTCCTACGAGCAGTACTTC
CASSSSGGGSYEQYF
>TRBV19|TRBJ2-5|-|-
TGTGCCAGTAGTAGGGACATCGGAGAGACCCAGTACTTC
CASSRDIGETQYF
>TRBV20-1|TRBJ1-3|-|TRBD1
TGCAGTGCTAGTCGGGACAGGGCTGGAAACACCATATATTTT
CSASRDRAGNTIYF
>TRBV5-5|TRBJ2-7|-|-
TGTGCCAGCAGCTTGGCTGCCTACGAGCAGTACTTC
CASSLAAYEQYF
>TRBV9|TRBJ2-7|-|TRBD1
TGTGCCAGCAGCGTAGGTGGGACAGGGGTCTACGAGCAGTACTTC
CASSVGGTGVYEQYF
>TRBV5-4|TRBJ2-7|-|TRBD1
TGTGCCAGCAGCAAAGACAGGGTTTCTGGGGAGCAGTACTTC
CASSKDRVSGEQYF
>TRBV7-9|TRBJ2-1|-|TRBD2
TGTGCCAGCAGCTTCCGTGGGACTAGCGGGTTTAATGAGCAGTTCTTC
CASSFRGTSGFNEQFF
>TRBV28|TRBJ1-6|-|-
TGTGCCAGCAGTTTTGGTGGTTCACCCCTCCACTTT
CASSFGGSPLHF
>TRBV2|TRBJ2-7|-|TRBD2
TGTGCCAGCAGACCATCCGGCGGGGGGTATTACGAGCAGTACTTC
CASRPSGGGYYEQYF
>TRBV21-1|TRBJ1-2|-|-
TGTGCCAGCAGCAAAGCGGAAGCAGGATCGAATTATGGCTACACCTTC
CASSKAEAGSNYGYTF
>TRBV11-3|TRBJ2-7|-|-
TGTGCCAGCAGCCCGCCGGAGGGATTCTACGAGCAGTACTTC
CASSPPEGFYEQYF
>TRBV24-1|TRBJ2-6|-|TRBD1
TGTGCCACCGGAGAGGACAGGGTATCTTTTTCTGGGGCCAACGTCCTGACTTTC
CATGEDRVSFSGANVLTF
>TRBV5-1|TRBJ2-4|-|-
TGCGCCAGCACCTTCTCGGGCGAAAACATTCAGTACTTC
CASTFSGENIQYF
>TRBV6-5|TRBJ1-3|-|-
TGTGCCAGCAGGGTTCTGGGGCATGGAAACACCATATATTTT
CASRVLGHGNTIYF
>TRBV6-5|TRBJ2-7|-|TRBD1
TGTGCCAGCAGGGGACAGGGGGCTTACGAGCAGTACTTC
CASRGQGAYEQYF
>TRBV19|TRBJ1-2|-|-
TGTGCCAGTAGTATAGATTATTCTGTTTGGAGCTATGGCTACACCTTC
CASSIDYSVWSYGYTF
>TRBV7-9|TRBJ1-6|-|TRBD1
TGTGCCAGCAGCCGGACAGGGGGCTCCTATAATTCACCCCTCCACTTT
CASSRTGGSYNSPLHF
>TRBV21-1|TRBJ2-5|-|-
TGTGCCAGCAGCAAGGTAGGGGGGACCCAGTACTTC
CASSKVGGTQYF
>TRBV6-5|TRBJ1-2|-|-
TGTGCCAGCACTGGGTACTATGGCTACACCTTC
CASTGYYGYTF
>TRBV5-8|TRBJ2-1|-|-
TGTGCCAGCAGCTTGGATGGCACCTACAATGAGCAGTTCTTC
CASSLDGTYNEQFF